Following are 22 T cell receptor beta chains from one sample sequenced in a study of regulatory T cells in long-lasting Graves disease. Indicated time point: persistent/refractory GD, antithyroid drugs over 5 years with positive TRAb. PBMC-extracted RNA yielded the TCR library. The authors built TCR beta libraries using iRepertoire HTBI primers and Arm-PCR of CDR3 regions. TCRdb processed the multiplex PCR reads anew with MiXCR; each CDR3 protein has one entry. The table lists about 290,000 distinct CDR3 sequences, 22% of them singletons. The sample consisted of peripheral blood mononuclear cells (PBMCs), taken when the disease was refractory, from a patient treated with antithyroid drugs. Receptor source: a female donor with Graves disease.

This clonotype has a count of ten or more. J is TRBJ1-1 and V is TRBV7-2; D is possibly TRBD1 (6 bases). The V end was cut by 5 bases, the J end by 6 bases, with 13 bases between. Germline CDR1 SGHTA, CDR2 FQGNSA. This CDR3 contains 13 residues. CDR3: CASSRGTNAEAFF. In DNA form, the CDR3 reads TGTGCCAGCAGCCGAGGGACAAACGCTGAAGCTTTCTTT.

This clonotype has just a few counts. The rearrangement links TRBV7-2 to TRBJ1-5; D is undetermined. The CDR3 has 14 residues. Germline CDR1 is SGHTA and CDR2 is FQGNSA. The ends were cut back, 5 bases at V and 3 bases at J, with 11 bases in the middle. CDR3 amino acids: CASSINSYNQPQHF. The CDR3 DNA sequence: TGTGCCAGCAGCATAAACAGTTACAATCAGCCCCAGCATTTT.

The chain joins TRBV4-2 to TRBJ2-5; no clear D. The germline V gene encodes CDR1 LGHNA and CDR2 YNFKEQ. This CDR3 region has 14 residues. V was cut by 1 base and J by 1 base, with 7 bases left in between. DNA for the CDR3: TGTGCCAGCAGCCAAGTTTCCCCCCAAGAGACCCAGTACTTC. This translates into CASSQVSPQETQYF.

This clonotype appeared many times. This chain links TRBV11-2 with TRBJ2-7; 10 bases align to TRBD2. V was clipped by 4 bases and J by 0 bases; unmatched bases: 3. From germline, CDR1 is SGHAT and CDR2 FQNNGV. This CDR3 comprises 15 residues. CDR3 residues: CASSYIAGGSYEQYF. CDR3 DNA sequence: TGTGCCAGCAGCTATATAGCGGGAGGCTCCTACGAGCAGTACTTC.

Ten or more counts support this clonotype. The J gene is TRBJ2-7, the V gene TRBV7-2; maybe TRBD1 (6 bases). Trimming cost V 6 bases and J 4 bases, with 19 bases left between them. Germline assignment: CDR1 SGHTA and CDR2 FQGNSA. The CDR3 has 15 amino acids. This CDR3 is CASSQPPGAGYEQYF. The DNA of the CDR3 is TGTGCCAGCAGTCAACCCCCAGGGGCTGGTTACGAGCAGTACTTC.

This rearrangement joins TRBV7-2 to TRBJ2-1; 10 bases match TRBD1. After removal of 6 bases from V and 6 bases from J, the junction contained 8 bases not matched to a gene. The length of the CDR3 is 15 residues. Germline V CDR1 and CDR2: SGHTA, FQGNSA. CDR3 in amino acids: CASRPRDRGSNEQFF. The CDR3 DNA is TGTGCCAGCAGACCCCGGGACAGGGGATCCAATGAGCAGTTCTTC.

The rearrangement joins TRBV6-9 to TRBJ1-5; D unresolved. V was clipped by 3 bases and J by 5 bases, with 17 bases between them. Per the germline V gene, CDR1 is MNHGY and CDR2 is SVAAGI. The CDR3 loop spans 16 amino acids. DNA for the CDR3: TGTGCCAGCAGTTACTTAGGTACACGGGGAGATCAGCCCCAGCATTTT. It yields the protein CASSYLGTRGDQPQHF.

Regarding this clonotype: Just one base apart from a much larger clone, this may be a read error. This likely comes from a read error, as the CDR3 has no conserved phenylalanine or tryptophan at its end. The V call is TRBV15, the J call TRBJ1-1; a weak D match, TRBD1 (6 bases). CDR1 and CDR2 from the germline V gene are LNHNV and YYDKDF (reference sequence). The CDR3 has 15 amino acids. V dropped 0 bases and J dropped 6 bases, with 14 bases sitting between them. Here the CDR3 reads CATSRDQWGAAEAFS. Here the CDR3 DNA reads TGTGCCACCAGCAGAGATCAGTGGGGGGCGGCTGAAGCTTTCTCT.

V is TRBV6-2 or TRBV6-3 and J is TRBJ2-1; 7 nucleotides align to TRBD2. There are 15 residues in the CDR3. Trimming cost V 5 bases and J 3 bases; bases outside gene matches: 7. From germline, CDR1 is MNHEY and CDR2 SVGEGT. CDR3 DNA: TGTGCCAGCAGTGAGGGTCTAGCGGTCTACAATGAGCAGTTCTTC. This codes for CASSEGLAVYNEQFF.

On this clonotype itself: A much bigger clone sits one base away, suggesting this may be a read error. The genes are TRBV28 and TRBJ2-7; 7 bases line up with TRBD1. Looked up from germline, CDR1 is MDHEN and CDR2 is SYDVKM. The CDR3 has 14 residues. The CDR3 DNA reads as TGTGCCAGCAGTTACAGGGGAGTACACTACGGGCAGTACTTC. This codes for CASSYRGVHYGQYF.

This clonotype was counted ten times or more. This chain uses TRBV11-2 with TRBJ1-3; TRBD1 agrees at 9 bases. Trimming removed 5 bases from V and 3 bases from J; junction bases left unmatched: 5. Germline V gene lookup returns CDR1 SGHAT and CDR2 FQNNGV. This CDR3 region has 15 residues. For the CDR3, the DNA is TGTGCCAGCAGCCAGGGACAGGGAGGTGGAAACACCATATATTTT. This sequence encodes CASSQGQGGGNTIYF.

This clonotype was recorded many times. This chain uses TRBV28 with TRBJ1-4, with D possibly matching TRBD1 (5 bases). This CDR3 is 14 amino acids long. CDR1 and CDR2 from the germline V gene are MDHEN and SYDVKM. V gave up 2 bases and J gave up 7 bases, with 11 bases separating them. CDR3 region: CASSLGGEGEKLFF. The CDR3 region has the DNA TGTGCCAGCAGTTTAGGGGGAGAAGGTGAAAAACTGTTTTTT.

The sample holds many counts of this clonotype. The chain joins TRBV28 to TRBJ1-4, with D unresolved. Germline CDR1 is MDHEN and CDR2 is SYDVKM. CDR3 size: 13 residues. Trimming took off 2 bases at V and 8 bases at J, with 9 bases between the two ends. CDR3 nucleotides: TGTGCCAGCAGTTTAAAAGGGCCCGAAAAACTGTTTTTT. Encoded protein: CASSLKGPEKLFF.

This clonotype was counted between two and nine times. This chain links TRBV11-1 with TRBJ2-3; 7 bases line up with TRBD2. The germline gives CDR1 SGHAT, CDR2 FQDESV (reference sequence). V lost 3 bases and J lost 6; bases outside the gene matches: 18. The CDR3 sequence is 18 residues long. The CDR3 nucleotides are TGTGCCAGCAGCTTTTCGCACCCGAGCGGGATTCCTGGGGATACGCAGTATTTT. As protein: CASSFSHPSGIPGDTQYF.

The rearrangement uses TRBV7-2 and TRBJ1-1; TRBD1 aligns across 8 bases. The CDR3 is 15 residues long. Germline assignment: CDR1 SGHTA and CDR2 FQGNSA. The trim removed 5 bases at V and 4 bases at J, leaving 9 bases unmatched. The CDR3 DNA follows: TGTGCCAGCAGCCCTCGGACAGGGTGGTCCACTGAAGCTTTCTTT. As protein: CASSPRTGWSTEAFF.

This clonotype was counted many times. This chain connects TRBV28 to TRBJ2-5; possibly TRBD1 for D (6 bases). V dropped 5 bases and J dropped 6 bases, with 22 bases sitting between them. Germline V gene lookup returns CDR1 MDHEN and CDR2 SYDVKM. The CDR3 extends over 16 amino acids. In DNA, the CDR3 is TGTGCCAGCAGTACTAGACAGGCAAGGGAGCTGCAGACCCAGTACTTC. It codes for CASSTRQARELQTQYF.

The chain joins TRBV7-9 to TRBJ2-7, with no clear D. Germline values: CDR1 SEHNR, CDR2 FQNEAQ (reference sequence). V was clipped by 1 base and J by 9 bases, with 13 bases between them. The CDR3 loop spans 13 amino acids. The CDR3 loop reads CASSLVAGRGQYF. The CDR3, as DNA: TGTGCCAGCAGCTTAGTAGCCGGACGAGGGCAGTACTTC. Drawing the rest from reference TRBV7-9 and TRBJ2-7, the complete variable domain is DTGVSQNPRHKITKRGQNVTFRCDPISEHNRLYWYRQTLGQGPEFLTYFQNEAQLEKSRLLSDRFSAERPKGSFSTLEIQRTEQGDSAMYLCASSLVAGRGQYFGPGTRLTVT.

This chain uses TRBV5-1 with TRBJ2-7; 8 bases agree with TRBD1. The germline V gene encodes CDR1 SGHRS and CDR2 YFSETQ. The J segment lost 3 bases and the V segment lost 0 bases, leaving 2 bases of the junction unmatched. The CDR3 sequence is 14 residues long. The DNA of the CDR3 is TGCGCCAGCAGCTTGGATACAGGGGGCTACGAGCAGTACTTC. Residues: CASSLDTGGYEQYF.

This clonotype came up a few times. This rearrangement joins TRBV6-1 to TRBJ2-7, with D uncertain. The CDR3 spans 13 residues. The V and J ends lost 7 bases and 3 bases respectively, with 13 bases between them. Per the germline V gene, CDR1 is MNHNS and CDR2 is SASEGT. The CDR3 protein is CASTGWARYEQYF. The CDR3 DNA follows: TGTGCCAGCACCGGATGGGCACGCTACGAGCAGTACTTC.

As regards this clonotype: A read error is possible here, since a much larger clone lies one base away. The chain employs TRBV5-1 and TRBJ1-1, with D possibly matching TRBD1 (5 bases). The CDR3 length is 15 residues. The germline V gene has CDR1 SGHRS and CDR2 YFSETQ. Trimming left V 3 bases short and J 4 bases short, with 16 bases between. CDR3 protein: CASSSSNAGGTEAFF. CDR3 nucleotides: TGCGCCAGCAGCTCGAGTAACGCTGGGGGCACTGAAGCTTTCTTT.

This clonotype was counted a few times. The gene calls are TRBV13 and TRBJ1-1; TRBD1 agrees at 7 bases. The V gene's germline CDR1 is PRHDT and CDR2 FYEKMQ (reference sequence). The junction had 9 bases not matched to a gene; V was cut back by 4 bases and J by 4 bases. The CDR3 is 15 amino acids. The CDR3 here is CASSSGQLQPTEAFF. CDR3 DNA: TGTGCCAGCAGCTCGGGACAGCTACAGCCCACTGAAGCTTTCTTT.

At least ten counts were recorded for this clonotype. This chain joins TRBV28 and TRBJ1-2; TRBD1 aligns across 8 bases. CDR3 length: 14 amino acids. Germline V lookup: CDR1 MDHEN, CDR2 SYDVKM. Germline trimming cut 6 bases from V and 8 bases from J; bases unmatched to any gene: 11. The CDR3 region is CASRAPGTGGGYTF. The CDR3 nucleotides read TGTGCCAGCAGAGCCCCCGGGACAGGCGGGGGCTACACCTTC.